These 24 T cell receptor beta chains share one sample of origin, sequenced in a study of T cells in lung cancer brain metastases. The repertoire was sequenced with immunoSEQ multiplex PCR; TCRdb's copy has only in-frame clones and lacks some. The data contain 5,000 to 7,000 clones, 75% to 90% of them singletons. Sequencing was carried out using tumor tissue from the primary lung tumor. These receptors came from a man between 65 and 85 years old with non-small cell lung cancer.

V and J are TRBV6-6 and TRBJ2-1; D remains ambiguous. CDR1 is MNHNY and CDR2 is SVGAGI in the germline V gene (reference sequence). Trimming took off 2 bases at V and 0 bases at J, with 8 bases between the two ends. CDR3 length equals 15 residues. The CDR3 DNA reads TGTGCCAGCAGTTACGGGCTAACCTCCTACAATGAGCAGTTCTTC. Encoded protein: CASSYGLTSYNEQFF.

CDR3 DNA: TGTGCCTGGAGTCCGGGACGGACTGGAGAGACCCAGTACTTC. Protein: CAWSPGRTGETQYF. This sequence joins TRBV30 and TRBJ2-5; D is tentatively TRBD1 or TRBD2 (5 bases each). V lost 2 bases and J 4 bases, leaving 14 bases between the germline ends. Germline-derived CDR1 and CDR2 are GTSNPN and SVGIG (reference sequence). CDR3 size: 14 residues.

The chain recombines TRBV30 with TRBJ1-5; possible D gene TRBD1, 5 bases. The CDR3 loop spans 13 amino acids. Germline CDR1 is GTSNPN and CDR2 is SVGIG (reference sequence). The V end was cut by 3 bases, the J end by 7 bases, with 13 bases between. CDR3 residues: CAWRKGSGQPQHF. The CDR3 DNA reads TGTGCCTGGAGAAAGGGCTCAGGGCAGCCCCAGCATTTT.

The rearrangement links TRBV11-3 to TRBJ2-1; D unresolved. V dropped 1 base and J dropped 3 bases, with 7 bases sitting between them. CDR3 length: 14 residues. CDR1 and CDR2 from the germline V gene are SGHNT and YENEEA. Here the CDR3 reads CASSLGTHYNEQFF. In nucleotides, the CDR3 is TGTGCCAGCAGCTTAGGGACCCACTACAATGAGCAGTTCTTC.

The chain carries TRBV19 and TRBJ2-7, with D perhaps TRBD1 or TRBD2 (5 bases each). V was clipped by 3 bases and J by 2 bases, with 29 bases between them. CDR3 size: 20 residues. From germline, CDR1 is LNHDA and CDR2 SQIVND (reference sequence). The CDR3 region is CASSIFPCSRGLNRTYEQYF. In DNA, the CDR3 is TGTGCCAGTAGTATTTTCCCCTGCTCTCGTGGACTTAACAGGACCTACGAGCAGTACTTC.

The table lists this clone with a count of one. The chain couples TRBV12-5 to TRBJ2-1; D ambiguous. V was clipped by 6 bases and J by 5 bases, with 17 bases between them. This CDR3 comprises 15 residues. The germline V gene encodes CDR1 LGHNT and CDR2 FRNRAP. CDR3 in amino acids: CASGPRTDGNNEQFF. CDR3 in DNA: TGTGCTAGTGGGCCGAGAACGGATGGGAACAATGAGCAGTTCTTC. Filled out from reference TRBV12-5 and TRBJ2-1, the complete variable domain reads DARVTQTPRHKVTEMGQEVTMRCQPILGHNTVFWYRQTMMQGLELLAYFRNRAPLDDSGMPKDRFSAEMPDATLATLKIQPSEPRDSAVYFCASGPRTDGNNEQFFGPGTRLTVL.

This clone showed up just once. This chain links TRBV12-2 with TRBJ1-1. TRBV12-2 corresponds to a pseudogene. CDR3 length: 15 residues. CDR3 residues: CALKNIEHPNTEAFF. CDR3 bases: TGTGCCCTAAAAAACATCGAACACCCGAACACTGAAGCTTTCTTT.

This clone turned up a few times. The chain uses TRBV30 and TRBJ1-1; D might be TRBD1 (6 bases). Germline CDR1 GTSNPN, CDR2 SVGIG (reference sequence). With 8 bases removed from V and 2 bases from J, the gap between germline ends came to 15 bases. The CDR3 has 13 residues. CDR3: CARDRTFNTEAFF. The DNA of the CDR3 is TGTGCCCGAGACAGGACTTTTAACACTGAAGCTTTCTTT.

The chain is built from TRBV10-3 and TRBJ2-1, with 8 bases that match TRBD2. The CDR3 totals 18 residues. CDR1 and CDR2 (germline): ENHRY, SYGVKD. Trimming at V came to 2 bases and at J to 0 bases, leaving 9 bases not matched to a gene. Written as DNA, the CDR3 is TGTGCCATCAGTGAGGGGATTAGCGGGACTAGCTCCTACAATGAGCAGTTCTTC. It codes for CAISEGISGTSSYNEQFF.

This chain links TRBV9 with TRBJ2-1; 11 nucleotides match TRBD2. This CDR3 has 18 residues. In germline, CDR1 is SGDLS, CDR2 YYNGEE. J gave up 0 bases and V 4 bases, and 9 bases lay outside the gene matches. CDR3 residues: CASSSLPGLAGSYNEQFF. CDR3 coding DNA: TGTGCCAGCAGCTCCCTCCCCGGACTAGCGGGCTCCTACAATGAGCAGTTCTTC. Drawing the rest from reference TRBV9 and TRBJ2-1, the complete variable domain is DSGVTQTPKHLITATGQRVTLRCSPRSGDLSVYWYQQSLDQGLQFLIQYYNGEERAKGNILERFSAQQFPDLHSELNLSSLELGDSALYFCASSSLPGLAGSYNEQFFGPGTRLTVL.

This clone is a singleton in its sample. The V call is TRBV19, the J call TRBJ2-2; D gene unclear. The CDR3 totals 12 residues. V dropped 5 bases and J dropped 6 bases, with 7 bases sitting between them. CDR1 and CDR2 from the germline V gene are LNHDA and SQIVND (reference sequence). The CDR3 here is CASSYLSGELFF. CDR3 DNA: TGTGCCAGTAGTTATTTGTCCGGGGAGCTGTTTTTT.

The chain links TRBV5-1 to TRBJ1-5, with D perhaps TRBD1 (6 bases). V shed 4 bases and J shed 4 bases, with 9 bases lying between them. This CDR3 region has 13 residues. Germline V gene lookup returns CDR1 SGHRS and CDR2 YFSETQ. This chain's CDR3 is CASSDRPNQPQHF. The DNA of the CDR3 is TGCGCCAGCAGCGACAGGCCTAATCAGCCCCAGCATTTT.

By share of the sample, this clone is large. The chain links TRBV9 to TRBJ1-2, with 7 bases lining up with TRBD1. The length of the CDR3 is 16 residues. J gave up 2 bases and V 4 bases, and 11 bases lay outside the gene matches. CDR1 and CDR2 from the germline V gene are SGDLS and YYNGEE. CDR3 protein: CASSFPGTEYNYGYTF. The CDR3 coding sequence is TGTGCCAGCAGCTTCCCCGGGACAGAATACAACTATGGCTACACCTTC.

The V call is TRBV7-9, the J call TRBJ2-3; D remains ambiguous. The CDR3 covers 14 residues. Germline CDR1 reads SEHNR; CDR2 reads FQNEAQ (reference sequence). V lost 3 bases and J 6 bases, leaving 13 bases between the germline ends. CDR3 bases: TGTGCCAGCAGCTTTGAAGGAAATACGGATACGCAGTATTTT. This sequence encodes CASSFEGNTDTQYF.

This clone was recorded a few times. This chain links TRBV12-1 with TRBJ2-7; the table assigns TRBD1, which was not confirmed against the DNA. TRBV12-1 is a documented pseudogene. The CDR3 is 12 residues long. The CDR3 DNA sequence: TGTGCCAGCAGCCGGCCAGGTTACGAGCAGTACTTC. As protein: CASSRPGYEQYF.

The chain carries TRBV23-1 and TRBJ1-1; D not resolved. TRBV23-1 is flagged as an ORF with uncertain function. The CDR3 runs to 15 residues. V lost 0 bases and J lost 2, with 10 bases in between. The CDR3 spells CASSQSLDLNTEAFF. CDR3 DNA: TGCGCCAGCAGTCAATCGTTGGACTTAAACACTGAAGCTTTCTTT.

The CDR3: CASSPDWYEQYF. For the CDR3, the DNA is TGTGCCAGCAGTCCCGACTGGTACGAGCAGTACTTC. This rearrangement joins TRBV25-1 to TRBJ2-7; D is unclear. The V end lost 5 bases, the J end lost 4 bases, and 9 bases lay between the germline ends. The CDR3 spans 12 residues. CDR1 is MGHDK, CDR2 SYGVNS, per germline.

The genes are TRBV5-3 and TRBJ1-2; perhaps TRBD1 as D (6 bases). TRBV5-3 is an ORF for which the function is uncertain. The CDR3 is 13 amino acids. Trimming stripped 4 bases from V and 5 bases from J, with 12 bases between. CDR3 amino acids: CARSQGHSYGYTF. In nucleotides, the CDR3 is TGTGCCAGAAGCCAGGGACACAGTTATGGCTACACCTTC.

This chain connects TRBV18 to TRBJ2-5; 11 nucleotides align to TRBD1. V lost 4 bases to trimming and J lost 4 bases; unmatched junction nucleotides: 5. The V gene's germline CDR1 is KGHSH and CDR2 LQKENI. The CDR3 loop spans 15 amino acids. The CDR3 here is CASSLGTGGRETQYF. CDR3 in DNA: TGTGCCAGCTCACTGGGGACAGGGGGTCGAGAGACCCAGTACTTC. Complete variable domain (other parts from reference TRBV18 and TRBJ2-5): NAGVMQNPRHLVRRRGQEARLRCSPMKGHSHVYWYRQLPEEGLKFMVYLQKENIIDESGMPKERFSAEFPKEGPSILRIQQVVRGDSAAYFCASSLGTGGRETQYFGPGTRLLVL.

V is TRBV25-1 and J is TRBJ2-5; 7 bases map to TRBD2. Germline lookup yields CDR1 MGHDK and CDR2 SYGVNS. This CDR3 comprises 14 residues. Germline trimming cut 4 bases from V and 4 bases from J; bases unmatched to any gene: 6. CDR3 nucleotide sequence: TGTGCCAGCAGTGTGGCGGGAGACCCAGAGACCCAGTACTTC. Its protein product is CASSVAGDPETQYF.

V gene TRBV19 combines with J gene TRBJ1-1; D is perhaps TRBD1 (6 bases). The CDR3 has 12 amino acids. Germline values: CDR1 LNHDA, CDR2 SQIVND (reference sequence). V lost 10 bases and J 5 bases, leaving 14 bases between the germline ends. In DNA, the CDR3 is TGTGCCACCAGAACAGGGTTTACTGAAGCTTTCTTT. This translates into CATRTGFTEAFF.

The gene calls are TRBV10-3 and TRBJ2-7; 9 nucleotides agree with TRBD2. Germline CDR1 ENHRY, CDR2 SYGVKD. The junction had 4 bases not matched to a gene; V was cut back by 10 bases and J by 3 bases. The CDR3 is 12 residues long. This CDR3 is CATSGDLYEQYF. CDR3 DNA sequence: TGTGCCACTAGCGGGGACCTCTACGAGCAGTACTTC.

The V call is TRBV29-1, the J call TRBJ2-5; TRBD1 aligns across 9 bases. TRBJ2-7 matches the DNA end more closely, so the J call is doubtful. This CDR3 has 16 amino acids. Germline V CDR1 and CDR2: SQVTM, ANQGSEA. Written as DNA, the CDR3 is TGCAGCGTTGAATTAAGGTTCAGGACAGGGGCGTACGAGCAGTACTTC. Its translation: CSVELRFRTGAYEQYF.

The chain couples TRBV9 to TRBJ1-1; D gene uncertain. V gave up 0 bases and J gave up 0 bases, with 9 bases separating them. There are 15 residues in the CDR3. Germline CDR1 and CDR2: SGDLS and YYNGEE. As DNA, the CDR3 is TGTGCCAGCAGCGTAGCCCCGACACTGAACACTGAAGCTTTCTTT. It yields the protein CASSVAPTLNTEAFF.